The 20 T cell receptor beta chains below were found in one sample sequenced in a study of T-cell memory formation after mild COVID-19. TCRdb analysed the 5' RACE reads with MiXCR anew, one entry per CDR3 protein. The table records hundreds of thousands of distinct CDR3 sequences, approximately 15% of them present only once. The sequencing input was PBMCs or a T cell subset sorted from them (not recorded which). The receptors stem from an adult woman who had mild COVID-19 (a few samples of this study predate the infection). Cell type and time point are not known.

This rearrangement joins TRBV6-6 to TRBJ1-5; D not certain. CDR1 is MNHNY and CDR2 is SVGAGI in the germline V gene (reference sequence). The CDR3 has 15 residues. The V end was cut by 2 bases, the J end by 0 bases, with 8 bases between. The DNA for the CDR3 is TGTGCCAGCAGTTACAACAGAGATAGCAATCAGCCCCAGCATTTT. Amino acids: CASSYNRDSNQPQHF.

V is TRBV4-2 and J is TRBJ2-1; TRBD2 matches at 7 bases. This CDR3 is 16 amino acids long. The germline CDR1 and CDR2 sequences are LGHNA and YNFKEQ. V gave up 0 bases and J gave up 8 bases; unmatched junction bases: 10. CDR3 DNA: TGTGCCAGCAGCCAAGATCTTGCGGGAGCTAGGTATGAGCAGTTCTTC. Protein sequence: CASSQDLAGARYEQFF.

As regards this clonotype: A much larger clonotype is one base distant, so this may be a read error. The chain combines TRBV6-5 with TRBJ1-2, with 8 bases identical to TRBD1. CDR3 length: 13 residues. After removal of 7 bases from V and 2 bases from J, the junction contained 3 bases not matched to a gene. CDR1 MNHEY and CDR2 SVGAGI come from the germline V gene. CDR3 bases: TGTGCCAGCACCCGGGACAGGAACTATGGCTACACCTTC. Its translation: CASTRDRNYGYTF.

The CDR3 here is CASSLFQGATQPQHF. DNA for the CDR3: TGTGCCAGCAGCTTGTTTCAGGGGGCGACTCAGCCCCAGCATTTT. The chain joins TRBV5-8 to TRBJ1-5, with 8 nucleotides matching TRBD1. V dropped 1 base and J dropped 6; count of bases not matched to a gene: 6. This CDR3 is built from 15 residues. Germline V gene lookup returns CDR1 SGHTS and CDR2 YDEGEE.

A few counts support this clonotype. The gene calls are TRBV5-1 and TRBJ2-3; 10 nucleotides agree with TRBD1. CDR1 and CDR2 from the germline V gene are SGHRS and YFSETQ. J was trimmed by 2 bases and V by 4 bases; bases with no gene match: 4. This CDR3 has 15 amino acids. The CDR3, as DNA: TGCGCCAGCAGCAGGGACAGGGGCAACACAGATACGCAGTATTTT. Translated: CASSRDRGNTDTQYF.

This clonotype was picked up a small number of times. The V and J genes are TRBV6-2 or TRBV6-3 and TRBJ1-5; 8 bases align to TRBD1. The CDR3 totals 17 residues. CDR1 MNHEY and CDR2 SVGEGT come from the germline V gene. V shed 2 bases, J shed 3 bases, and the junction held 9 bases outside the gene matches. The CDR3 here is CASSYARGRGDNQPQHF. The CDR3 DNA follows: TGTGCCAGCAGTTACGCCAGGGGGCGGGGGGACAATCAGCCCCAGCATTTT.

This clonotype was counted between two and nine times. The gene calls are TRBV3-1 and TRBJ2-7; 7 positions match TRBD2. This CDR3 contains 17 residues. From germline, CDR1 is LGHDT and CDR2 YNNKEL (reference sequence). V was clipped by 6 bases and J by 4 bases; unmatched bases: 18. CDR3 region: CASRLEGAAGDRYEQYF. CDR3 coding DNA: TGTGCCAGCAGACTCGAAGGAGCGGCGGGGGATCGTTACGAGCAGTACTTC.

CDR3 in DNA: TGCGCCAGCAGCTCCTTCGGGGAGCAGTACTTC. Its protein product is CASSSFGEQYF. The chain carries TRBV5-1 and TRBJ2-7; no definite D call. Germline lookup yields CDR1 SGHRS and CDR2 YFSETQ. This CDR3 has 11 residues. With 3 bases removed from V and 7 bases from J, the gap between germline ends came to 8 bases.

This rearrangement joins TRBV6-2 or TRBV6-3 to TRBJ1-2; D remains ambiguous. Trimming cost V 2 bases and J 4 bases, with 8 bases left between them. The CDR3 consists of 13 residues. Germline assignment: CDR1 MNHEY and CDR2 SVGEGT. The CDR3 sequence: CASSYRGGYGYTF. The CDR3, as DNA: TGTGCCAGCAGTTACCGGGGTGGCTATGGCTACACCTTC.

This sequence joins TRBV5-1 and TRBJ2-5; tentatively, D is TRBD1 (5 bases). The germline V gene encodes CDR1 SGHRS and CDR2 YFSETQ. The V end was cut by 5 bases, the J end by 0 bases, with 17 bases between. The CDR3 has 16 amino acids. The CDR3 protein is CASSLGQFRDQETQYF. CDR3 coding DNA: TGCGCCAGCAGTTTAGGGCAGTTCAGGGACCAAGAGACCCAGTACTTC.

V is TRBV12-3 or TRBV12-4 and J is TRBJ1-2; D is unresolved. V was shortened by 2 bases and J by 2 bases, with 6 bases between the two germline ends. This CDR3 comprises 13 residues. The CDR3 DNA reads TGTGCCAGCAGTTTAACCAGCAACTATGGCTACACCTTC. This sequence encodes CASSLTSNYGYTF.

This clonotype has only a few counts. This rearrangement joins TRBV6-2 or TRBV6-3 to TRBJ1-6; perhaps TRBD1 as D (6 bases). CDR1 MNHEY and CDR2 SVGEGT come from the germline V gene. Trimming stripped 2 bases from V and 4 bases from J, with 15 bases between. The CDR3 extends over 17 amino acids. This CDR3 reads CASSYAGTGSYNSPLHF. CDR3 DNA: TGTGCCAGCAGTTACGCTGGAACAGGGAGTTATAATTCACCCCTCCACTTT.

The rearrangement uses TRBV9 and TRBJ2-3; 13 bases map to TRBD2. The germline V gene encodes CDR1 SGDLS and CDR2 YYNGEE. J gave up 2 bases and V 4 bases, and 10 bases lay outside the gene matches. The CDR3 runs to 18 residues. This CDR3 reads CASSNPTGLAGLTDTQYF. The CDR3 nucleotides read TGTGCCAGCAGCAACCCCACGGGACTAGCGGGGCTCACAGATACGCAGTATTTT.

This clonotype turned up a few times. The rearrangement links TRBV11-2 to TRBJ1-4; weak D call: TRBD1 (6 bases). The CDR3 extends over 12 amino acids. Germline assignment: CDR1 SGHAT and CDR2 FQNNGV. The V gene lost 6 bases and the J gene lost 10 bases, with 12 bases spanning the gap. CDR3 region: CASSLTGLKLFF. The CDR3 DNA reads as TGTGCCAGCAGTCTTACAGGGTTAAAACTGTTTTTT.

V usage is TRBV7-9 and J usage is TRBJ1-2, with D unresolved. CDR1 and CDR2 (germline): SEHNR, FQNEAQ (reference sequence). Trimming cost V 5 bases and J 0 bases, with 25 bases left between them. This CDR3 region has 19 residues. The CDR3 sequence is CASSLLGGSADLANYGYTF. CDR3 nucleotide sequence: TGTGCCAGCAGCCTCCTCGGCGGTTCCGCCGACCTAGCTAACTATGGCTACACCTTC.

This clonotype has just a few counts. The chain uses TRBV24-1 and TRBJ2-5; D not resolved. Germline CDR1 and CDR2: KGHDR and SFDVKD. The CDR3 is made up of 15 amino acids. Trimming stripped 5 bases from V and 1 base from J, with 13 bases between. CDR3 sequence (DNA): TGTGCCACCAGTGTGGCAGGTACCACCCAAGAGACCCAGTACTTC. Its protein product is CATSVAGTTQETQYF.

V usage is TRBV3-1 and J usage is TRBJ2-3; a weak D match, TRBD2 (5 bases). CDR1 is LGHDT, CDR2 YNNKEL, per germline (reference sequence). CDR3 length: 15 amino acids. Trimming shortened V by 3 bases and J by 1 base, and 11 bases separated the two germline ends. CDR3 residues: CASSQRVYGTDTQYF. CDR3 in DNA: TGTGCCAGCAGCCAGCGGGTATACGGCACAGATACGCAGTATTTT.

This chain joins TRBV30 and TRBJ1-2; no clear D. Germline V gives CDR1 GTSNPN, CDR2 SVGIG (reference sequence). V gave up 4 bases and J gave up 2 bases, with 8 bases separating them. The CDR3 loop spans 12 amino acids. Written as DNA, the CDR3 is TGTGCCTGGAATTGGGGAAACTATGGCTACACCTTC. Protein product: CAWNWGNYGYTF.

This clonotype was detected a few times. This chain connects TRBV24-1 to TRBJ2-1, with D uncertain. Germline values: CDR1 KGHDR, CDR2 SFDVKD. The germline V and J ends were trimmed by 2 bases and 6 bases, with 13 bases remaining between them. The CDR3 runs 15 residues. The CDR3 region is CATSDWVGNGNEQFF. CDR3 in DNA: TGTGCCACCAGTGATTGGGTCGGTAACGGCAATGAGCAGTTCTTC.

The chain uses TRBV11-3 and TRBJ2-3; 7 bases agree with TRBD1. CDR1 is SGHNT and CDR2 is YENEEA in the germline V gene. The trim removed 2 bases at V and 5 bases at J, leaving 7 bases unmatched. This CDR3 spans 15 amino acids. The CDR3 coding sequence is TGTGCCAGCAGCTTAACAGGGGAAGTTGGAGATACGCAGTATTTT. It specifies CASSLTGEVGDTQYF.